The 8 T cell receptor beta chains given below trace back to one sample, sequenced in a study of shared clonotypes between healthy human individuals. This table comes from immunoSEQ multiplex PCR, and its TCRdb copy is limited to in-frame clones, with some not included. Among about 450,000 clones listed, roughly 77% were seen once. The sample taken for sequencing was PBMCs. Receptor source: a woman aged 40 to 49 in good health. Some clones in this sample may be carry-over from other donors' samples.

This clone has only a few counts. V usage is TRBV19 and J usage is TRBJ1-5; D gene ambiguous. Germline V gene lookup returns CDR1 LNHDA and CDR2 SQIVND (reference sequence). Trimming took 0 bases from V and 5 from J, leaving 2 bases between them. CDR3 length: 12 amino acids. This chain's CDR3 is CASSIEYQPQHF. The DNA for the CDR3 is TGTGCCAGTAGTATAGAGTATCAGCCCCAGCATTTT. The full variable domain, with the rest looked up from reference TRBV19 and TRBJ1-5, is DGGITQSPKYLFRKEGQNVTLSCEQNLNHDAMYWYRQDPGQGLRLIYYSQIVNDFQKGDIAEGYSVSREKKESFPLTVTSAQKNPTAFYLCASSIEYQPQHFGDGTRLSIL.

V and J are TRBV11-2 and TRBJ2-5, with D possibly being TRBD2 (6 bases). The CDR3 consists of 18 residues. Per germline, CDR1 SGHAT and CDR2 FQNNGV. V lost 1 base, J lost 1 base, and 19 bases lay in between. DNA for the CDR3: TGTGCCAGCAGCTTAGTACGCGGATTTCTGGGGGGCCAAGAGACCCAGTACTTC. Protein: CASSLVRGFLGGQETQYF.

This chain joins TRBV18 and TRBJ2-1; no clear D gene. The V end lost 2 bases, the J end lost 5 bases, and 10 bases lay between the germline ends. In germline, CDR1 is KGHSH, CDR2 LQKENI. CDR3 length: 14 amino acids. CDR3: CASSPAALNNEQFF. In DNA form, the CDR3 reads TGTGCCAGCTCACCAGCCGCGCTCAACAATGAGCAGTTCTTC.

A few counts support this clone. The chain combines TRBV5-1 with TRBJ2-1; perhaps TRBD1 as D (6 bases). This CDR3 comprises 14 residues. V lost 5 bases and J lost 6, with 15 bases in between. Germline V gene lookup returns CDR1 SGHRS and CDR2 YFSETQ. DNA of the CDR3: TGCGCCAGCAGTCGAGCCCTAGGGGGCAATGAGCAGTTCTTC. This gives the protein CASSRALGGNEQFF.

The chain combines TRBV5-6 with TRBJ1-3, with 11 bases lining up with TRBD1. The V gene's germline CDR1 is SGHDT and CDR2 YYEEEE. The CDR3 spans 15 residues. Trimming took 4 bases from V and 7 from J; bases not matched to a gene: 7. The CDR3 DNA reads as TGTGCCAGCAGCCTTCCGGACAGGGGGCACAACACCATATATTTT. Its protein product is CASSLPDRGHNTIYF.

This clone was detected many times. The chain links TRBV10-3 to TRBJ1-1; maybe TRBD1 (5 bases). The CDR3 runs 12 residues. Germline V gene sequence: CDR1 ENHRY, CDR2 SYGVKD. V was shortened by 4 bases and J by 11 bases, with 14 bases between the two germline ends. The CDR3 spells CAISGPGTAAFF. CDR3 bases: TGTGCCATCAGTGGACCCGGGACTGCCGCTTTCTTT.

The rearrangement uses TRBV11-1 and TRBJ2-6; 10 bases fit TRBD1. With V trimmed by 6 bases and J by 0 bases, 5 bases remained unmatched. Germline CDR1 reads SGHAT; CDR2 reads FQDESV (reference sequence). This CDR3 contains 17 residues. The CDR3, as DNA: TGTGCCAGCAGACCGGGACAGGGGTTCTCTGGGGCCAACGTCCTGACTTTC. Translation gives CASRPGQGFSGANVLTF.

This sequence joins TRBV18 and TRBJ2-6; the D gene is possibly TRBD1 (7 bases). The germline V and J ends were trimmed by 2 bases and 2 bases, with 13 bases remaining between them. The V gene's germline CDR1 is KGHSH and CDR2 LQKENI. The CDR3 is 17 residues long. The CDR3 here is CASSPISGGTGANVLTF. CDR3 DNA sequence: TGTGCCAGCTCACCAATCTCAGGGGGGACTGGGGCCAACGTCCTGACTTTC.